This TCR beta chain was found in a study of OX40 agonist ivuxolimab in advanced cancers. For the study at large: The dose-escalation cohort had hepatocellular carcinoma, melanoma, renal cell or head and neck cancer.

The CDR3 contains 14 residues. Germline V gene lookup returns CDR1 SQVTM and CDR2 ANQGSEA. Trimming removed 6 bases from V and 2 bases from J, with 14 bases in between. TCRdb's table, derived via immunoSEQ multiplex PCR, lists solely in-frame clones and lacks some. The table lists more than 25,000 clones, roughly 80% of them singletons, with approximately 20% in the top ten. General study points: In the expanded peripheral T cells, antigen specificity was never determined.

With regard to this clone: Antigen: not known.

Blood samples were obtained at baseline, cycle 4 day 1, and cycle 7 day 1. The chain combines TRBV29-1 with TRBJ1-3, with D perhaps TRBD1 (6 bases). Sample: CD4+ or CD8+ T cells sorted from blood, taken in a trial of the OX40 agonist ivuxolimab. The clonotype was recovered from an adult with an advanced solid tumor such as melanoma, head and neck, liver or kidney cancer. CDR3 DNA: TGCAGCGTCACGACAGGAAGCACTGGAAACACCATATATTTT. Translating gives CSVTTGSTGNTIYF. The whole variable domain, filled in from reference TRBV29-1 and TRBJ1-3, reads SAVISQKPSRDICQRGTSLTIQCQVDSQVTMMFWYRQQPGQSLTLIATANQGSEATYESGFVIDKFPISRPNLTFSTLTVSNMSPEDSSIYLCSVTTGSTGNTIYFGEGSWLTVV.